This T cell receptor (beta chain) was captured by sequencing in a study of T cell responses to AZD1222 COVID-19 vaccine. Regarding the study as a whole: Researchers report vaccine-associated CD4 TCRs spanning spike, with dominance at 160-218 and 743-854. Only five or six AZD1222 recipients were seropositive at baseline. Spike-specific TCR repertoires showed rising breadth and depth after two AZD1222 doses. Donors in the cohort were predominantly white British and more often female, and clonal diversity was possibly underestimated.

Data came from immunoSEQ multiplex PCR; TCRdb stores just in-frame clones and leaves some out. The table records 150,000 to 200,000 clones, approximately 90% of them present only once. To note about this clone: Its antigen is unknown.

V dropped 3 bases and J dropped 4; count of bases not matched to a gene: 5. The CDR3 is 16 amino acids. Germline CDR1 is LNHDA and CDR2 is SQIVND (reference sequence). Sequencing used peripheral blood, obtained on day 0 of AZD1222 vaccination. The source of this sequence is an adult in good health. The rearrangement uses TRBV19 and TRBJ2-7, with TRBD2 identical over 14 bases. The CDR3 sequence: CASSMGTSGRMYEQYF. The DNA for the CDR3 is TGTGCCAGTAGTATGGGGACTAGCGGGAGAATGTACGAGCAGTACTTC. Supplemented by reference TRBV19 and TRBJ2-7, the full variable domain reads DGGITQSPKYLFRKEGQNVTLSCEQNLNHDAMYWYRQDPGQGLRLIYYSQIVNDFQKGDIAEGYSVSREKKESFPLTVTSAQKNPTAFYLCASSMGTSGRMYEQYFGPGTRLTVT.